These 32 T cell receptor beta chains were sequenced from one sample in a study of shared clonotypes between healthy human individuals. The assay was immunoSEQ multiplex PCR, and TCRdb's table has in-frame clones only and misses some. The sample lists nearly 2 million clones, about 94% occurring once. Naive CD8 isolation took CD45RO-negative cells positively selected for CCR7 and excluded terminally differentiated effector memory CD45RA+ cells. Sequencing was performed on naive CD8+ T cells sorted from blood. The receptors stem from a man aged 18 to 30 in good health.

This clone was found once. Other DNA sequences within the sample encode an identical CDR3. The CDR3 DNA reads TGCGCCAGCAGCTTGGGGACTAGCGGATACTACGAGCAGTACTTC. It specifies CASSLGTSGYYEQYF. The rearrangement uses TRBV5-1 and TRBJ2-7, with TRBD2 matching 10 bases. There are 15 residues in the CDR3. Per germline, CDR1 SGHRS and CDR2 YFSETQ. The V and J ends lost 0 bases and 3 bases, in that order; junction bases with no gene match: 3.

In regard to this clone: The sample holds other DNA sequences that translate to the same CDR3. The genes are TRBV29-1 and TRBJ2-2; no definite D call. The CDR3 has 12 residues. Germline V gene sequence: CDR1 SQVTM, CDR2 ANQGSEA. V dropped 1 base and J dropped 4 bases, with 4 bases sitting between them. This CDR3 is CSVEGGTGELFF. The CDR3 nucleotides are TGCAGCGTTGAAGGGGGCACCGGGGAGCTGTTTTTT.

This sequence joins TRBV7-9 and TRBJ2-7; the D gene could be TRBD1 or TRBD2 (6 bases each). CDR3 length equals 15 residues. Germline V gives CDR1 SEHNR, CDR2 FQNEAQ (reference sequence). V shed 0 bases and J shed 3 bases, with 12 bases lying between them. The CDR3 is CASSLAGGSGYEQYF. The CDR3 nucleotides are TGTGCCAGCAGCTTAGCGGGGGGCTCGGGCTACGAGCAGTACTTC.

In its sample, this clone was seen once. Within the sample, other DNA sequences also encode this same CDR3. V usage is TRBV6-5 and J usage is TRBJ2-7, with D perhaps matching TRBD1 (5 bases). The CDR3 sequence is 11 residues long. Trimming pared 4 bases from V and 6 bases from J, leaving 7 bases between. Germline V gene lookup returns CDR1 MNHEY and CDR2 SVGAGI. Written as DNA, the CDR3 is TGTGCCAGCAGTTCCCAGGGCGAGCAGTACTTC. This gives the protein CASSSQGEQYF.

The chain has TRBV4-1 and TRBJ2-1; 7 nucleotides match TRBD2. The V and J ends lost 3 bases and 15 bases, in that order; junction bases with no gene match: 8. CDR1 is MGHRA, CDR2 YSYEKL, per germline. The CDR3 totals 12 residues. CDR3 sequence: CASSQSGTDPFF. The CDR3 bases are TGCGCCAGCAGCCAGAGCGGGACGGACCCGTTCTTC.

Comment on this clone: A much bigger clone sits one base away, suggesting this may be a read error. This chain connects TRBV5-5 to TRBJ1-5, with D unclear. From germline, CDR1 is SGHKS and CDR2 YYEKEE (reference sequence). Trimming pared 0 bases from V and 1 base from J, leaving 2 bases between. This CDR3 is built from 13 residues. CDR3 nucleotide sequence: TGTGCCAGCAGCTTGGGGAGCAATCAGCCCCAGCATTTT. Protein product: CASSLGSNQPQHF.

This sequence joins TRBV7-9 and TRBJ2-1; 10 nucleotides line up with TRBD2. V shed 6 bases, J shed 15 bases, and the junction held 17 bases outside the gene matches. CDR1 SEHNR and CDR2 FQNEAQ come from the germline V gene (reference sequence). The CDR3 has 15 residues. CDR3 DNA sequence: TGTGCCAGCAGATCCTCTAGCGGGGGTGACAATGGGCGGTTCTTC. Translating gives CASRSSSGGDNGRFF.

The chain has TRBV9 and TRBJ2-1, with 10 bases fitting TRBD1. The CDR3 runs to 17 residues. Trimming cost V 3 bases and J 4 bases; bases outside gene matches: 10. The germline V gene encodes CDR1 SGDLS and CDR2 YYNGEE. CDR3 in DNA: TGTGCCAGCAGCGCGTCCACCGGGACAGGGGCTTACAATGAGCAGTTCTTC. This sequence encodes CASSASTGTGAYNEQFF.

The rearrangement links TRBV30 to TRBJ1-3, with D unclear. Deletions cut 0 bases from V and 4 bases from J, with 13 bases between. The CDR3 contains 15 residues. Germline V gene lookup returns CDR1 GTSNPN and CDR2 SVGIG (reference sequence). CDR3 in DNA: TGTGCCTGGAGTGTAGGACGGCTTGGGGGAAACACCATATATTTT. This sequence encodes CAWSVGRLGGNTIYF.

As to this clone: The same CDR3 can be traced to other DNA sequences in this sample. The chain combines TRBV6-5 with TRBJ2-1; D remains unclear. CDR1 and CDR2 (germline): MNHEY, SVGAGI. The ends were cut back, 0 bases at V and 1 base at J, with 10 bases in the middle. The CDR3 length is 16 residues. This CDR3 is CASSYSIGESYNEQFF. In DNA form, the CDR3 reads TGTGCCAGCAGTTACTCGATTGGCGAATCCTACAATGAGCAGTTCTTC.

The J gene is TRBJ2-1, the V gene TRBV10-3; 11 bases agree with TRBD2. CDR3 length equals 15 residues. Losses at the gene ends were 6 bases for V and 5 bases for J; bases not matched to a gene: 6. The germline V gene has CDR1 ENHRY and CDR2 SYGVKD. The CDR3 spells CAIRDGTSGDNEQFF. Here the CDR3 DNA reads TGTGCCATCAGAGACGGGACTAGCGGAGACAATGAGCAGTTCTTC.

J is TRBJ2-7 and V is TRBV5-6; tentative D call: TRBD1 (5 bases). CDR3 size: 13 residues. The ends were cut back, 5 bases at V and 6 bases at J, with 15 bases in the middle. Germline V gene data show CDR1 as SGHDT and CDR2 as YYEEEE. The CDR3 sequence: CASSSGSRPEQYF. The CDR3 bases are TGTGCCAGCAGTTCAGGGTCCCGACCCGAGCAGTACTTC.

About this clone: At the DNA level, this CDR3 is encoded by other sequences in the same sample as well. The rearrangement joins TRBV27 to TRBJ1-5, with D unclear. Trimming left V 4 bases short and J 0 bases short, with 7 bases between. The CDR3 is 14 amino acids. In germline, CDR1 is MNHEY, CDR2 SMNVEV (reference sequence). CDR3 DNA: TGTGCCAGCAGTTCCGGATTTAGCAATCAGCCCCAGCATTTT. It is translated as CASSSGFSNQPQHF.

The chain's CDR3 is CASSLATGGEGEKLFF. In DNA form, the CDR3 reads TGCGCCAGCAGCTTGGCCACAGGGGGCGAGGGTGAAAAACTGTTTTTT. This chain uses TRBV5-1 with TRBJ1-4; 9 bases fit TRBD1. There are 16 residues in the CDR3. Germline V gene sequence: CDR1 SGHRS, CDR2 YFSETQ. Losses at the gene ends were 0 bases for V and 7 bases for J; bases not matched to a gene: 7. Together with reference TRBV5-1 and TRBJ1-4, the CDR3 gives the full variable domain: KAGVTQTPRYLIKTRGQQVTLSCSPISGHRSVSWYQQTPGQGLQFLFEYFSETQRNKGNFPGRFSGRQFSNSRSEMNVSTLELGDSALYLCASSLATGGEGEKLFFGSGTQLSVL.

Notes on this clone: The sample holds other DNA sequences that translate to the same CDR3. This chain connects TRBV5-1 to TRBJ2-7, with D perhaps TRBD2 (5 bases). The CDR3 is made up of 14 amino acids. The germline V gene encodes CDR1 SGHRS and CDR2 YFSETQ. Trimming left V 0 bases short and J 3 bases short, with 10 bases between. The CDR3 sequence: CASSLAGVGYEQYF. The CDR3, as DNA: TGCGCCAGCAGCTTGGCCGGGGTGGGCTACGAGCAGTACTTC.

About this clone: This sample also contains other DNA sequences that code for the same CDR3. The genes are TRBV4-1 and TRBJ2-3; D gene ambiguous. This CDR3 is 14 amino acids long. Germline-derived CDR1 and CDR2 are MGHRA and YSYEKL. The V and J ends lost 0 bases and 0 bases respectively, with 4 bases between them. This chain's CDR3 is CASSQDGSTDTQYF. CDR3 coding DNA: TGCGCCAGCAGCCAAGACGGAAGCACAGATACGCAGTATTTT.

The chain combines TRBV5-7 with TRBJ2-5, with D possibly being TRBD1 or TRBD2 (5 bases each). TRBV5-7 has ORF status, its function being uncertain. The CDR3 totals 18 residues. The germline V and J ends were trimmed by 1 base and 7 bases, with 26 bases remaining between them. The DNA of the CDR3 is TGTGCCAGCAGCTTGCCGGGACCCCGAACTCGTCAAAATGGGACCCAGTACTTC. Amino acids: CASSLPGPRTRQNGTQYF.

Notes on this clone: This CDR3 is also generated by other DNA sequences in the sample. This chain links TRBV13 with TRBJ2-1, with no clear D. Trimming cost V 5 bases and J 0 bases, with 8 bases left between them. This CDR3 spans 14 amino acids. Germline V gene lookup returns CDR1 PRHDT and CDR2 FYEKMQ (reference sequence). CDR3 in DNA: TGTGCCAGCAGCCCCCCGAGCTCCTACAATGAGCAGTTCTTC. As protein: CASSPPSSYNEQFF.

V gene TRBV4-2 combines with J gene TRBJ2-7; D is undetermined. CDR3 length: 13 amino acids. Trimming pared 0 bases from V and 6 bases from J, leaving 9 bases between. Looked up from germline, CDR1 is LGHNA and CDR2 is YNFKEQ. This CDR3 reads CASSQEPPAEQYF. For the CDR3, the DNA is TGTGCCAGCAGCCAAGAACCCCCGGCCGAGCAGTACTTC.

The chain links TRBV6-5 to TRBJ2-7, with D possibly being TRBD1 (5 bases). V lost 5 bases, J lost 6 bases, and 17 bases lay in between. Germline-derived CDR1 and CDR2 are MNHEY and SVGAGI. The CDR3 has 14 residues. Written as DNA, the CDR3 is TGTGCCAGCAGTCAGAAGATGGGGCGGTTCGAGCAGTACTTC. Translation gives CASSQKMGRFEQYF.

The rearrangement uses TRBV27 and TRBJ2-5; D possibly corresponds to TRBD1 (5 bases). Deletions cut 8 bases from V and 7 bases from J, with 8 bases between. The CDR3 sequence is 10 residues long. Per the germline V gene, CDR1 is MNHEY and CDR2 is SMNVEV (reference sequence). CDR3 sequence (DNA): TGTGCCAGCGGAAGGGGGACCCAGTACTTC. Translated, it gives CASGRGTQYF.

The V call is TRBV4-1, the J call TRBJ2-7, with TRBD1 as a possible D gene (5 bases). CDR1 MGHRA and CDR2 YSYEKL come from the germline V gene. The CDR3 is 15 residues long. Trimming took 2 bases from V and 2 from J, leaving 13 bases between them. The DNA of the CDR3 is TGCGCCAGCAGCCAAACGACAGATGGTACCTACGAGCAGTACTTC. Residues: CASSQTTDGTYEQYF.

This clone was counted between two and nine times. This chain joins TRBV11-2 and TRBJ1-2; TRBD1 matches at 9 bases. CDR1 SGHAT and CDR2 FQNNGV come from the germline V gene. V lost 4 bases to trimming and J lost 3 bases; unmatched junction nucleotides: 3. This CDR3 is 14 amino acids long. This chain's CDR3 is CASSSQGAYYGYTF. The CDR3 DNA sequence: TGTGCCAGCAGCTCACAGGGGGCATACTATGGCTACACCTTC.

This chain connects TRBV29-1 to TRBJ2-1, with 8 bases fitting TRBD2. Trimming cost V 8 bases and J 7 bases; bases outside gene matches: 4. The length of the CDR3 is 11 residues. Germline V gene data show CDR1 as SQVTM and CDR2 as ANQGSEA. The CDR3 coding sequence is TGCAGCTTCAGCGGGGGTAATGAGCAGTTCTTC. Residues: CSFSGGNEQFF.

This rearrangement joins TRBV29-1 to TRBJ2-3; the match to TRBD1 covers 9 bases. V trimming: 6 bases; J trimming: 4 bases; junction bases outside the gene matches: 8. This CDR3 has 14 amino acids. CDR1 SQVTM and CDR2 ANQGSEA come from the germline V gene. This CDR3 reads CSVAGTGRADTQYF. Here the CDR3 DNA reads TGCAGCGTAGCCGGGACAGGGAGGGCAGATACGCAGTATTTT.

The V call is TRBV14, the J call TRBJ1-5; D is perhaps TRBD1 (5 bases). Germline V gene sequence: CDR1 SGHDN, CDR2 FVKESK. The CDR3 consists of 13 residues. V was trimmed by 5 bases and J by 3 bases, leaving 8 bases between them. As DNA, the CDR3 is TGTGCCAGCAGCTTAGGGGCCAATCAGCCCCAGCATTTT. Its protein is CASSLGANQPQHF.

A note on this clone: This same CDR3 is encoded by further DNA sequences in the sample. CDR3 sequence reads: CASSVGVGTYEQYF. CDR3 nucleotides: TGTGCCAGCAGCGTGGGGGTAGGGACCTACGAGCAGTACTTC. The chain is built from TRBV9 and TRBJ2-7, with D perhaps assigned TRBD1 or TRBD2 (5 bases each). Trimming took off 2 bases at V and 2 bases at J, with 11 bases between the two ends. This CDR3 contains 14 residues. Germline CDR1 reads SGDLS; CDR2 reads YYNGEE. Combining the CDR3 with reference TRBV9 and TRBJ2-7 gives the whole variable domain DSGVTQTPKHLITATGQRVTLRCSPRSGDLSVYWYQQSLDQGLQFLIQYYNGEERAKGNILERFSAQQFPDLHSELNLSSLELGDSALYFCASSVGVGTYEQYFGPGTRLTVT.

Of note for this clone: Other DNA sequences in the same sample also yield this CDR3. This rearrangement joins TRBV27 to TRBJ2-5, with D perhaps matching TRBD1 or TRBD2 (6 bases each). Trimming took off 2 bases at V and 4 bases at J, with 8 bases between the two ends. The CDR3 runs 13 residues. Germline lookup yields CDR1 MNHEY and CDR2 SMNVEV (reference sequence). The DNA for the CDR3 is TGTGCCAGCAGTTTAGAGGGGGGAGAGACCCAGTACTTC. Its translation: CASSLEGGETQYF.

The chain uses TRBV9 and TRBJ1-1; D is uncertain. The CDR3 contains 16 residues. V was pared by 3 bases and J by 3 bases, with 18 bases between. Looked up from germline, CDR1 is SGDLS and CDR2 is YYNGEE. CDR3 amino acids: CASSGGDNLGDTEAFF. Written as DNA, the CDR3 is TGTGCCAGCAGCGGAGGAGATAACTTGGGAGACACTGAAGCTTTCTTT.

This clone appeared once. The chain recombines TRBV4-1 with TRBJ2-1; no clear D. This CDR3 is built from 16 residues. V gave up 0 bases and J gave up 0 bases, with 9 bases separating them. The germline CDR1 and CDR2 sequences are MGHRA and YSYEKL. As DNA, the CDR3 is TGCGCCAGCAGCCAAGACTACCGTAGCTCCTACAATGAGCAGTTCTTC. It encodes CASSQDYRSSYNEQFF.

The rearrangement links TRBV27 to TRBJ1-2, with 10 bases lining up with TRBD1. Unmatched junction bases numbered 8, after V lost 5 bases and J lost 5 bases. The CDR3 extends over 15 amino acids. Germline V gene data show CDR1 as MNHEY and CDR2 as SMNVEV (reference sequence). CDR3 sequence: CASSPRQGAIYGYTF. The DNA of the CDR3 is TGTGCCAGCAGTCCGCGACAGGGGGCAATTTATGGCTACACCTTC.

The CDR3 region has the DNA TGTGCCTGGTCTCGTGGACAGGGCCAAGAGACCCAGTACTTC. Amino acid sequence: CAWSRGQGQETQYF. The chain recombines TRBV30 with TRBJ2-5; 8 bases are a match to TRBD1. Per germline, CDR1 GTSNPN and CDR2 SVGIG (reference sequence). V dropped 5 bases and J dropped 1; count of bases not matched to a gene: 6. The CDR3 covers 14 residues.